The clone carrying this T cell receptor beta chain was seen more than once but under ten times. Germline V gene data show CDR1 as KGHSH and CDR2 as LQKENI. This CDR3 contains 17 residues. V trimming: 1 base; J trimming: 3 bases; junction bases outside the gene matches: 8. This sample was taken from a study of PD-1 blockade in classical Hodgkin lymphoma. Clones were read by immunoSEQ multiplex PCR, and TCRdb kept only the in-frame ones, dropping some. This table has around 93,000 clones, around four fifths appearing once. The time point denotes: cycle 4 day 1 (C4D1), after 5 to 7 weeks of nivolumab. Patients all relapsed after autologous stem cell transplantation, and there was variation in brentuximab vedotin exposure.

The source material was peripheral blood mononuclear cells (PBMCs), sampled before the fourth cycle of nivolumab. This clonotype originated in a human donor with classical Hodgkin lymphoma. This chain connects TRBV18 to TRBJ2-7, with 11 bases lining up with TRBD1. The DNA for the CDR3 is TGTGCCAGCTCACCACTAAGGGTTGGGACAGGGGGCTACGAGCAGTACTTC. Its translation is CASSPLRVGTGGYEQYF. Combining the CDR3 with reference TRBV18 and TRBJ2-7 gives the whole variable domain NAGVMQNPRHLVRRRGQEARLRCSPMKGHSHVYWYRQLPEEGLKFMVYLQKENIIDESGMPKERFSAEFPKEGPSILRIQQVVRGDSAAYFCASSPLRVGTGGYEQYFGPGTRLTVT.